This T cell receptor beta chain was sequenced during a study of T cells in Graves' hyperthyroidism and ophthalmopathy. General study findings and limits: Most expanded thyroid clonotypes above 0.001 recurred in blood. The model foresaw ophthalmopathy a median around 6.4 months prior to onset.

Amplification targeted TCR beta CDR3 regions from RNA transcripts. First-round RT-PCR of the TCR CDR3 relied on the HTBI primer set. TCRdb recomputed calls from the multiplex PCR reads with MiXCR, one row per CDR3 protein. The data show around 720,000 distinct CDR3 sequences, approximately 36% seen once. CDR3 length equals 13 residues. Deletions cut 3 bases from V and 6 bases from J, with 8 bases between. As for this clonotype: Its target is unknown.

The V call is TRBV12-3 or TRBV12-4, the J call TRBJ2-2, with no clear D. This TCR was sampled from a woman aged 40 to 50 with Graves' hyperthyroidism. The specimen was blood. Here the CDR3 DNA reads TGTGCCAGCAGTTTTTATATCCCCGGGGAGCTGTTTTTT. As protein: CASSFYIPGELFF.